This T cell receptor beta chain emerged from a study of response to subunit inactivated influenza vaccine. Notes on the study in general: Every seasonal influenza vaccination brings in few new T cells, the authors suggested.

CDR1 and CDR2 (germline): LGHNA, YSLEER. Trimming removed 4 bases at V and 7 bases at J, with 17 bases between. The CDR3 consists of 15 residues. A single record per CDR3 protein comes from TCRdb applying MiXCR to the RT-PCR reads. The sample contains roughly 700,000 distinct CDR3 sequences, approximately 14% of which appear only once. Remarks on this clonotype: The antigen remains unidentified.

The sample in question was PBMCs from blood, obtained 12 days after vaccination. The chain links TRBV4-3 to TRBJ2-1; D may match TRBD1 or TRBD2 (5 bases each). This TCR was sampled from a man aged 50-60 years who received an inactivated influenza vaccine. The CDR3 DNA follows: TGCGCCAGCAGCCGCCAGAGGGACCTGGGGAATGAGCAGTTCTTC. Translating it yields CASSRQRDLGNEQFF.